The 18 T cell receptor beta chains in this list originate from one sample, sequenced in a study of CD8 T cells in ankylosing spondylitis. TCRdb recomputed calls from the 5' RACE reads with MiXCR, one row per CDR3 protein. Of 110,000 to 150,000 distinct CDR3 sequences listed, 8% to 9% are singletons. Sequenced input: synovial fluid, either unsorted or a sorted T cell fraction (not recorded which). Receptors were obtained from a male donor with ankylosing spondylitis.

This clonotype was counted at least ten times. The chain recombines TRBV6-4 with TRBJ2-2, with no clear D. The length of the CDR3 is 14 residues. Germline V CDR1 and CDR2: MRHNA, SNTAGT. The germline V and J ends were trimmed by 8 bases and 0 bases, with 10 bases remaining between them. In DNA, the CDR3 is TGTGCCAGCTGCCTGGGTCCGAACACCGGGGAGCTGTTTTTT. The encoded protein is CASCLGPNTGELFF.

There are a few counts of this clonotype. This chain connects TRBV9 to TRBJ2-1; D is unclear. The CDR3 is 17 amino acids. Per germline, CDR1 SGDLS and CDR2 YYNGEE. V shed 4 bases and J shed 0 bases, with 17 bases lying between them. The CDR3 DNA reads TGTGCCAGCAGCCTAGTCCAAACCCCACTCTCCTACAATGAGCAGTTCTTC. It codes for CASSLVQTPLSYNEQFF.

Ten or more counts support this clonotype. The rearrangement uses TRBV29-1 and TRBJ1-6; a possible D gene is TRBD1 (5 bases). V was pared by 6 bases and J by 7 bases, with 19 bases between. There are 15 residues in the CDR3. Germline V gene lookup returns CDR1 SQVTM and CDR2 ANQGSEA. CDR3 in amino acids: CSVSTGDFDNSPLHF. The CDR3 coding sequence is TGCAGCGTATCAACGGGGGACTTCGACAATTCACCCCTCCACTTT.

This clonotype was found a few times. The chain links TRBV28 to TRBJ2-3, with a possible D match to TRBD2 (7 bases). Germline values: CDR1 MDHEN, CDR2 SYDVKM. V lost 6 bases and J lost 4, with 20 bases in between. The CDR3 totals 16 residues. CDR3 in amino acids: CASRPPGGPRADTQYF. The CDR3 DNA follows: TGTGCCAGCAGGCCGCCGGGGGGCCCGAGGGCAGATACGCAGTATTTT.

The V gene is TRBV28, the J gene TRBJ1-2; D call uncertain. CDR3 length: 13 amino acids. V gave up 2 bases and J gave up 4 bases, with 8 bases separating them. Germline CDR1 reads MDHEN; CDR2 reads SYDVKM. The CDR3 protein is CASSLRFSYGYTF. CDR3 sequence (DNA): TGTGCCAGCAGTTTAAGGTTCTCCTATGGCTACACCTTC.

This clonotype was picked up a small number of times. V and J are TRBV27 and TRBJ2-5, with 9 bases that match TRBD2. Trimming cost V 2 bases and J 5 bases; bases outside gene matches: 12. Germline CDR1 and CDR2: MNHEY and SMNVEV (reference sequence). The CDR3 contains 17 residues. CDR3 coding DNA: TGTGCCAGCAGTTTAAGACTGCCTAGCGGGAACGGGGAGACCCAGTACTTC. As protein: CASSLRLPSGNGETQYF.

The DNA of the CDR3 is TGTGCCAGCAGTTTTGGAGCGGGAGGGTTCTACGAGCAGTACTTC. It codes for CASSFGAGGFYEQYF. J is TRBJ2-7 and V is TRBV27; 10 bases line up with TRBD2. The CDR3 length is 15 residues. Germline loops: CDR1 MNHEY, CDR2 SMNVEV (reference sequence). V shed 3 bases, J shed 3 bases, and the junction held 5 bases outside the gene matches.

This clonotype was counted between two and nine times. This chain connects TRBV7-9 to TRBJ1-1, with TRBD1 matching 9 bases. The germline gives CDR1 SEHNR, CDR2 FQNEAQ (reference sequence). With 1 base clipped from V and 0 bases from J, the junction kept 6 bases outside the gene matches. The CDR3 extends over 17 amino acids. The CDR3 sequence: CASSLEWTGEMNTEAFF. In nucleotides, the CDR3 is TGTGCCAGCAGCTTAGAATGGACAGGGGAGATGAACACTGAAGCTTTCTTT.

Ten or more counts support this clonotype. V and J are TRBV9 and TRBJ1-1, with 7 bases fitting TRBD1. The CDR3 totals 14 residues. Losses at the gene ends were 4 bases for V and 0 bases for J; bases not matched to a gene: 3. CDR1 and CDR2 (germline): SGDLS, YYNGEE. The CDR3 here is CASSLGQVNTEAFF. Here the CDR3 DNA reads TGTGCCAGCAGCCTCGGACAGGTGAACACTGAAGCTTTCTTT.

This clonotype was detected many times. CDR3 bases: TGTGCCATCAGTGAGTCCGGGCAGGGGCCAGCTGTAGGACCCCAGCATTTT. This sequence encodes CAISESGQGPAVGPQHF. The gene calls are TRBV10-3 and TRBJ1-5; D is perhaps TRBD1 (6 bases). Trimming removed 0 bases from V and 10 bases from J, with 22 bases in between. From germline, CDR1 is ENHRY and CDR2 SYGVKD. This CDR3 has 17 residues.

In this sample, this clonotype turned up a few times. The gene calls are TRBV7-2 and TRBJ1-6; D is perhaps TRBD1 (5 bases). Trimming pared 3 bases from V and 8 bases from J, leaving 11 bases between. CDR3 length equals 14 residues. Germline-derived CDR1 and CDR2 are SGHTA and FQGNSA. This CDR3 reads CASSFVRGDSPLHF. The CDR3 bases are TGTGCCAGCAGCTTTGTTCGGGGGGATTCACCCCTCCACTTT.

The table lists this clonotype with a few counts. This chain uses TRBV29-1 with TRBJ2-7; 13 bases map to TRBD2. The CDR3 loop spans 12 amino acids. V shed 3 bases and J 7 bases; nucleotides not matched to a gene: 0. Germline CDR1 SQVTM, CDR2 ANQGSEA. As DNA, the CDR3 is TGCAGCGTTGAGGGACTAGCGGGGGAGCAGTACTTC. This codes for CSVEGLAGEQYF.

The chain links TRBV24-1 to TRBJ2-4; 9 nucleotides match TRBD1. The germline V gene has CDR1 KGHDR and CDR2 SFDVKD. This CDR3 has 17 residues. The CDR3 reads CGACYRPGTGTKNIQYF. The CDR3 DNA sequence: TGTGGGGCCTGTTATCGTCCGGGGACAGGGACCAAAAACATTCAGTACTTC.

This clonotype was seen ten or more times. V is TRBV11-2 and J is TRBJ2-1, with 10 bases lining up with TRBD1. The CDR3 loop spans 15 amino acids. V lost 5 bases to trimming and J lost 2 bases; unmatched junction nucleotides: 3. Germline CDR1 is SGHAT and CDR2 is FQNNGV. The CDR3, as DNA: TGTGCCAGCAGCAGCGGGACAGGGGCCTACAATGAGCAGTTCTTC. Translated, it gives CASSSGTGAYNEQFF.

This clonotype turned up a few times. This chain links TRBV7-8 with TRBJ1-2; D perhaps matches TRBD1 (6 bases). Germline V gives CDR1 SGHVS, CDR2 FQNEAQ. Trimming removed 5 bases at V and 7 bases at J, with 17 bases between. This CDR3 has 14 amino acids. The CDR3 DNA reads TGTGCCAGCAGCCCGAACAGGGAAAATAGTGGCTACACCTTC. It yields the protein CASSPNRENSGYTF.

This clonotype ranks as medium-sized (0.01 to 0.1%). The chain links TRBV6-2 or TRBV6-3 to TRBJ1-5; D possibly corresponds to TRBD1 (5 bases). V was cut by 0 bases and J by 7 bases, with 19 bases left in between. The CDR3 spans 17 residues. Germline CDR1 is MNHEY and CDR2 is SVGEGT. CDR3 DNA: TGTGCCAGCAGTTACTCGAGTAGGGGATTTGGGTCCCAGCCCCAGCATTTT. This sequence encodes CASSYSSRGFGSQPQHF.

Many counts were recorded for this clonotype. J is TRBJ2-3 and V is TRBV28; TRBD1 or TRBD2 may be the D gene (6 bases each). Germline V gene sequence: CDR1 MDHEN, CDR2 SYDVKM. CDR3 length: 13 residues. Deletions cut 7 bases from V and 2 bases from J, with 10 bases between. The CDR3 protein is CASTGGHTDTQYF. In DNA form, the CDR3 reads TGTGCCAGCACCGGGGGCCACACAGATACGCAGTATTTT.

This clonotype turned up a few times. The chain joins TRBV20-1 to TRBJ2-5; D tentatively fits TRBD1 or TRBD2 (6 bases each). Germline-derived CDR1 and CDR2 are DFQATT and SNEGSKA (reference sequence). V was clipped by 3 bases and J by 5 bases, with 13 bases between them. The CDR3 sequence is 13 residues long. CDR3 loop: CSARGGGVETQYF. The DNA of the CDR3 is TGCAGTGCTAGGGGGGGCGGAGTGGAGACCCAGTACTTC.